This T cell receptor beta chain was captured by sequencing in a study of post-analysis software for immune sequencing data. Study-wide points: Included in a set of 5 or 6 TRBV segments more frequent in patients than controls were TRBV5-6, TRBV5-1 and TRBV20-1.

Unique molecular identifiers were present in the TCR beta cDNA libraries. From approximately 1 to 10 million T cells, 450,000 to 550,000 cDNA molecules were obtained. TCRdb ran MiXCR on the PCR reads and lists one entry per CDR3 protein. The sample shows 650,000 to 900,000 distinct CDR3 sequences, under 60% of them seen only once. This clonotype has only a few counts. What it binds is not known. Trimming cost V 3 bases and J 7 bases; bases outside gene matches: 5. Looked up from germline, CDR1 is MNHEY and CDR2 is SMNVEV (reference sequence). This CDR3 is 15 amino acids long. The V call is TRBV27, the J call TRBJ2-1; TRBD1 aligns across 11 bases. This receptor was taken from a girl between 5 and 17 years old with multiple sclerosis. The material sequenced was blood. The DNA for the CDR3 is TGTGCCAGCAGTTTTGGACAGGGGGCTAGTAATGAGCAGTTCTTC. The encoded protein is CASSFGQGASNEQFF.